This TCR beta chain appears in the sequencing data of a study of T cells after yellow fever vaccination. Study-wide results and limits: Some clonotypes were seen in both the CD4 and the CD8 compartments. These made up a small share and likely arose from convergent recombination. Secondary responses were weaker yet peaked faster, day 5 versus 15. From the bulk population, abundant clonotypes could contaminate and appear within FACS-sorted repertoires.

As concerns this clonotype: Its antigen is unknown.

Each CDR3 protein is one row after TCRdb ran MiXCR on the 5' RACE reads. This repertoire shows about 340,000 distinct CDR3 sequences, 3% to 4.5% found once; its top ten account for approximately 25%. Trimming at V came to 0 bases and at J to 2 bases, leaving 7 bases not matched to a gene. Looked up from germline, CDR1 is MNHEY and CDR2 is SMNVEV (reference sequence). The CDR3 length is 17 residues. The sample was PBMCs, taken 5 days after the yellow fever booster vaccination. V is TRBV27 and J is TRBJ2-1, with 7 bases fitting TRBD2. The clonotype comes from a man aged 18 to 29 who received the YFV17D yellow fever vaccine. The DNA of the CDR3 is TGTGCCAGCAGTTTATCGGCGGGGGTGTCGCCCTACAATGAGCAGTTCTTC. Protein product: CASSLSAGVSPYNEQFF.